Sequencing of this TCR beta chain was carried out in a study of blood T cell repertoires in COVID-19. At the level of the study: From the United States, Italy and Spain came samples of acute and convalescent COVID-19. Nucleic acid was either cDNA or gDNA, and it came from T cells, B-cell-depleted T cells, or PBMCs.

Germline values: CDR1 GTSNPN, CDR2 SVGIG (reference sequence). The CDR3 spans 15 residues. Per the original methods: Reference gene primers were amplified, and this amplification served to estimate nucleated cell counts. Here immunoSEQ multiplex PCR was the method, and the copy in TCRdb shows in-frame clones only, minus some. The V and J calls and clone size come from that table; D and trimming were worked out from the DNA. The sample has approximately 250,000 clones, about 86% seen once. The TCR comes from a young man with active or convalescent COVID-19. Sample: peripheral blood. This chain joins TRBV30 and TRBJ2-3, with 10 nucleotides matching TRBD2. CDR3 in amino acids: CALGIAGGSTDTQYF. Here the CDR3 DNA reads TGTGCTCTGGGAATAGCGGGGGGTAGCACAGATACGCAGTATTTT.